The 2 T cell receptor beta chains below come from one sample, sequenced in a study of blood T cells in healthy people across ages. Primers used in a second PCR of about 6 to 11 cycles were a sample-barcoded 5' primer and a J-beta primer mix. In TCRdb, the 5' RACE reads were re-called with MiXCR into one record per CDR3 protein. Of some 1.5 million distinct CDR3 sequences listed, 40% to 45% were seen once; the top ten hold less than 5%. Sequenced input: blood. The receptors here all came from a woman younger than 35 in good health.

The V gene is TRBV10-3, the J gene TRBJ2-5; a weak D match, TRBD2 (6 bases). Germline V lookup: CDR1 ENHRY, CDR2 SYGVKD. There are 14 residues in the CDR3. With 8 bases removed from V and 0 bases from J, the gap between germline ends came to 13 bases. The CDR3 protein is CAIGAGSHQETQYF. The CDR3 DNA reads as TGTGCCATCGGGGCGGGAAGCCACCAAGAGACCCAGTACTTC.

This clonotype was observed a handful of times. V is TRBV20-1 and J is TRBJ2-7, with 12 bases identical to TRBD2. J was trimmed by 1 base and V by 5 bases; bases with no gene match: 3. This CDR3 spans 14 amino acids. Germline V lookup: CDR1 DFQATT, CDR2 SNEGSKA (reference sequence). As DNA, the CDR3 is TGCAGTGCTCTGACTAGCGGGGGTTCCTACGAGCAGTACTTC. Residues: CSALTSGGSYEQYF.